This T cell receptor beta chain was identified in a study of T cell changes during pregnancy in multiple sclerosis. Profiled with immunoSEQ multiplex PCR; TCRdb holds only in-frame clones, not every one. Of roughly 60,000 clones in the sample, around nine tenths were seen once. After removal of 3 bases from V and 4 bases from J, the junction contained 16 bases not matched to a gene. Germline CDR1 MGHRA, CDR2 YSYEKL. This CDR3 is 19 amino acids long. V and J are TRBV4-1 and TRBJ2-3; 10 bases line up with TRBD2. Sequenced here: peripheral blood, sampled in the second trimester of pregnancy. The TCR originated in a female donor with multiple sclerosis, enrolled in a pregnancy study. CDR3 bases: TGCGCCAGCAGCCATCAAATGCCAAGCGGGAGGGCCGATCCAGATACGCAGTATTTT. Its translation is CASSHQMPSGRADPDTQYF.